This T cell receptor (beta chain) was identified in a study of cytomegalovirus exposure and HLA in healthy donors. Study observations and caveats: When analyzed later, a missense DCLRE1C variant was found to be linked to TCR beta V- and J-gene trimming. Specificity of a few CMV-associated chains for CMV antigens was verified in vitro. Generally TCR sequences proved uncommon, though certain public TCRs appeared in numerous donors. An assumption of roughly uniform sequencing depth across donors underlay the presence/absence analyses.

It was with 60 Vbeta and 13 Jbeta primers that the PCR ran. Profiling relied on immunoSEQ multiplex PCR, and the TCRdb table lists in-frame clones only, not all of them. The sample contains 95,000 to 100,000 clones, around 77% of which appear only once. CDR3 size: 17 residues. Germline CDR1 and CDR2: SEHNR and FQNEAQ (reference sequence). Comments on this clone: Antigen specificity is unknown. Sequence at one end of the junction differs from germline and may be a read error.

V is TRBV7-9 and J is TRBJ2-7; TRBD1 matches at 7 bases. Sequenced input: PBMCs. The sequence came from a female donor in good health and CMV-seronegative. CDR3 coding DNA: TGTTCCAGCAGCTTAGGGGTGGGGGACAGTCGAGCCTACGAGCAGTACTTC. Protein: CSSSLGVGDSRAYEQYF. Drawing the rest from reference TRBV7-9 and TRBJ2-7, the complete variable domain is DTGVSQNPRHKITKRGQNVTFRCDPISEHNRLYWYRQTLGQGPEFLTYFQNEAQLEKSRLLSDRFSAERPKGSFSTLEIQRTEQGDSAMYLCSSSLGVGDSRAYEQYFGPGTRLTVT.